This T cell receptor beta chain was identified during a study of blood T cell repertoires in COVID-19. For the study at large: T cells, B-cell-depleted T cells, or PBMCs supplied cDNA or gDNA.

Symptom resolution, clearance, or two negative PCRs marked donors in Cohort 3 as recovered. Germline V gene sequence: CDR1 ENHRY, CDR2 SYGVKD. The length of the CDR3 is 16 residues. V was trimmed by 6 bases and J by 4 bases, leaving 16 bases between them. Study processing details: Reference gene primers were amplified, and this amplification served to estimate nucleated cell counts. Repertoires were generated with immunoSEQ multiplex PCR, while TCRdb's copy carries only in-frame clones and drops some. Clone size and V and J calls were adopted from that table, with D and trimming inferred from the DNA. The sample comprises approximately 320,000 clones, 87% of which are singletons, and about 8.9% rests with the top ten.

The chain combines TRBV10-3 with TRBJ1-6; D perhaps matches TRBD1 (5 bases). This receptor was obtained from a woman aged 18-29 years who had recovered from COVID-19. The specimen was PBMCs or T cells enriched from blood (not recorded which). The CDR3 DNA is TGTGCCATCAGGGGAGGGAGAGGGGATTATAATTCACCCCTCCACTTT. Its protein product is CAIRGGRGDYNSPLHF.